Sequencing of this TCR beta chain was carried out in a study of T-cell reconstitution after alpha-beta-depleted transplantation in children. Study-wide results and caveats: Expanded graft clones, several hundred of them, were reportedly the source of alpha-beta T cells about two months after transplant. One year post-transplant, T-cell counts and diversity were largely derived from T cells produced anew. From surviving recipient T cells and thymic progenitors came the high day-60 TCRbeta diversity observed in some patients.

Unique molecular identifiers featured in how the TCRbeta library was prepared. TCRdb analysed the PCR reads with MiXCR anew, one entry per CDR3 protein. The data hold 670,000 or so distinct CDR3 sequences, with about an eighth observed a single time. This clonotype was recorded at least ten times. The target antigen is unknown. This CDR3 contains 15 residues. The J segment lost 2 bases and the V segment lost 4 bases, leaving 5 bases of the junction unmatched. From germline, CDR1 is SGHRS and CDR2 YFSETQ. This chain joins TRBV5-1 and TRBJ2-1; 8 bases align to TRBD2. This TCR came from a girl aged 2 to 9 with congenital amegakaryocytic thrombocytopenia, due to receive a stem cell transplant. The source material was PBMCs, sampled before TCRalphabeta/CD19-depleted stem cell transplant. The CDR3 protein is CASSTTSGTYNEQFF. CDR3 DNA: TGCGCCAGCAGCACCACTAGCGGTACCTACAATGAGCAGTTCTTC.